The 17 T cell receptor beta chains below were found in one sample sequenced in a study of blood T cells in healthy people across ages. The use of a sample-barcoded 5' primer and a J-beta primer mix characterized a second PCR of about 6 to 11 cycles. TCRdb re-called the 5' RACE reads with MiXCR, one entry per CDR3 protein. The sample records about 620,000 distinct CDR3 sequences, more than 20% being singletons. Specimen: blood. The receptors were gathered from a man between 70 and 80 years old in good health.

This sequence joins TRBV7-2 and TRBJ2-4, with 7 bases that match TRBD1. The germline V gene encodes CDR1 SGHTA and CDR2 FQGNSA. The CDR3 has 15 residues. J was trimmed by 8 bases and V by 3 bases; bases with no gene match: 10. CDR3 region: CASSLNRGGWDIQYF. The CDR3 bases are TGTGCCAGCAGCTTGAACAGGGGCGGGTGGGACATTCAGTACTTC.

The chain joins TRBV12-3 or TRBV12-4 to TRBJ1-1; tentatively, D is TRBD1 (6 bases). CDR3 length: 12 residues. V was shortened by 6 bases and J by 8 bases, with 13 bases between the two germline ends. Written as DNA, the CDR3 is TGTGCCAGCAGAACAGGACAGATCGAAGCTTTCTTT. Encoded protein: CASRTGQIEAFF.

There are a few counts of this clonotype. V is TRBV12-3 or TRBV12-4 and J is TRBJ2-1; 11 bases line up with TRBD2. CDR3 size: 15 residues. Trimming removed 7 bases from V and 6 bases from J; junction bases left unmatched: 8. Here the CDR3 DNA reads TGTGCCAGCACTCTTAGCGGGAGGGCCGCCAATGAGCAGTTCTTC. Amino acids: CASTLSGRAANEQFF.

In its sample, this clonotype was seen a few times. One junction end does not reproduce the germline sequence, and a read error may be involved. V is TRBV7-2 and J is TRBJ1-1; D may be TRBD1 (5 bases). Germline CDR1 and CDR2: SGHTA and FQGNSA. The CDR3 has 14 amino acids. The CDR3 spells CASSQGTGNAEAFF. The CDR3 DNA reads TGTGCCAGCAGCCAAGGGACGGGGAACGCTGAAGCTTTCTTT.

This chain uses TRBV7-6 with TRBJ2-3; 7 nucleotides align to TRBD1. The V gene's germline CDR1 is SGHVS and CDR2 FNYEAQ. Unmatched junction bases numbered 3, after V lost 1 base and J lost 2 bases. The CDR3 loop spans 15 amino acids. CDR3: CASSLEGGLTDTQYF. CDR3 DNA: TGTGCCAGCAGCTTAGAAGGGGGCCTCACAGATACGCAGTATTTT. The whole variable domain, remainder taken from reference TRBV7-6 and TRBJ2-3, is GAGVSQSPRYKVTKRGQDVALRCDPISGHVSLYWYRQALGQGPEFLTYFNYEAQQDKSGLPNDRFSAERPEGSISTLTIQRTEQRDSAMYRCASSLEGGLTDTQYFGPGTRLTVL.

This chain connects TRBV6-6 to TRBJ2-3; no reliable D call. CDR3 length: 12 amino acids. CDR1 is MNHNY, CDR2 SVGAGI, per germline (reference sequence). Trimming pared 0 bases from V and 5 bases from J, leaving 3 bases between. CDR3 nucleotide sequence: TGTGCCAGCAGTTACTCCCAAGATACGCAGTATTTT. It is translated as CASSYSQDTQYF.

This clonotype turned up a few times. The chain is built from TRBV20-1 and TRBJ1-3; D might be TRBD1 (6 bases). The CDR3 runs to 13 residues. Deletions cut 6 bases from V and 4 bases from J, with 13 bases between. Per the germline V gene, CDR1 is DFQATT and CDR2 is SNEGSKA (reference sequence). In nucleotides, the CDR3 is TGCAGTGCAAAACAGGGTACAGGAAACACCATATATTTT. As protein: CSAKQGTGNTIYF.

This chain links TRBV20-1 with TRBJ2-7, with no clear D. Per the germline V gene, CDR1 is DFQATT and CDR2 is SNEGSKA (reference sequence). Trimming took 3 bases from V and 3 from J, leaving 9 bases between them. CDR3 length: 12 amino acids. The CDR3 DNA reads as TGCAGTGCTAGTGACCAAATCTACGAGCAGTACTTC. Encoded protein: CSASDQIYEQYF.

CDR3 nucleotide sequence: TGTGCCAGCAGTATAAACTCCGGGACCGTACCTGAAAAACTGTTTTTT. Its protein product is CASSINSGTVPEKLFF. This chain uses TRBV28 with TRBJ1-4, with D possibly TRBD1 on 5 matching bases. The V gene lost 5 bases and the J gene lost 7 bases, with 20 bases spanning the gap. The V gene's germline CDR1 is MDHEN and CDR2 SYDVKM. The CDR3 covers 16 residues.

The chain employs TRBV2 and TRBJ1-2; 7 nucleotides align to TRBD1. Trimming cost V 2 bases and J 4 bases; bases outside gene matches: 4. The CDR3 has 14 residues. CDR1 and CDR2 (germline): SNHLY, FYNNEI. CDR3 in DNA: TGTGCCAGCAGTGAACAGGGGGGCGTCTATGGCTACACCTTC. Translating gives CASSEQGGVYGYTF. Complete variable domain (other parts from reference TRBV2 and TRBJ1-2): EPEVTQTPSHQVTQMGQEVILRCVPISNHLYFYWYRQILGQKVEFLVSFYNNEISEKSEIFDDQFSVERPDGSNFTLKIRSTKLEDSAMYFCASSEQGGVYGYTFGSGTRLTVV.

This clonotype was detected only a few times. The V call is TRBV20-1, the J call TRBJ1-5; D not certain. The V gene's germline CDR1 is DFQATT and CDR2 SNEGSKA (reference sequence). V dropped 4 bases and J dropped 0 bases, with 22 bases sitting between them. The CDR3 is 18 residues long. CDR3 bases: TGCAGTGCTACTGCTAGTGGTCCCGGACGTAATAGCAATCAGCCCCAGCATTTT. Residues: CSATASGPGRNSNQPQHF.

The chain uses TRBV20-1 and TRBJ1-2; D is uncertain. The germline V gene has CDR1 DFQATT and CDR2 SNEGSKA (reference sequence). The ends were cut back, 3 bases at V and 2 bases at J, with 10 bases in the middle. The CDR3 sequence is 13 residues long. The CDR3 here is CSASPGKNYGYTF. CDR3 nucleotide sequence: TGCAGTGCTAGTCCCGGGAAAAACTATGGCTACACCTTC.

The V and J genes are TRBV6-1 and TRBJ1-1; D unclear. The length of the CDR3 is 12 residues. Trimming left V 1 base short and J 7 bases short, with 7 bases between. The germline gives CDR1 MNHNS, CDR2 SASEGT. In DNA form, the CDR3 reads TGTGCCAGCAGTGAAGTATGGGGTGAAGCTTTCTTT. It specifies CASSEVWGEAFF.

Many counts were recorded for this clonotype. The CDR3: CASSQDWTGSYEQYF. CDR3 in DNA: TGCGCCAGCAGCCAAGATTGGACAGGGAGCTACGAGCAGTACTTC. The chain is built from TRBV4-3 and TRBJ2-7, with 8 bases fitting TRBD1. The germline V gene has CDR1 LGHNA and CDR2 YSLEER. V lost 0 bases, J lost 3 bases, and 4 bases stayed unmatched. The CDR3 loop spans 15 amino acids.

This clonotype has ten or more counts. The rearrangement joins TRBV7-9 to TRBJ1-4; maybe TRBD1 (5 bases). The CDR3 spans 14 residues. Germline CDR1 reads SEHNR; CDR2 reads FQNEAQ (reference sequence). The V and J ends lost 5 bases and 3 bases respectively, with 10 bases between them. CDR3 coding DNA: TGTGCCAGCAGCCAGGGACGGGCTAATGAAAAACTGTTTTTT. This sequence encodes CASSQGRANEKLFF.

V gene TRBV11-1 combines with J gene TRBJ2-7; D is uncertain. V lost 7 bases to trimming and J lost 4 bases, with 11 bases between them. Germline V CDR1 and CDR2: SGHAT, FQDESV (reference sequence). There are 12 residues in the CDR3. The CDR3: CASNPSGYEQYF. The DNA of the CDR3 is TGTGCCAGCAATCCATCGGGTTACGAGCAGTACTTC. Full variable domain (remainder filled in from reference TRBV11-1 and TRBJ2-7): EAEVAQSPRYKITEKSQAVAFWCDPISGHATLYWYRQILGQGPELLVQFQDESVVDDSQLPKDRFSAERLKGVDSTLKIQPAELGDSAMYLCASNPSGYEQYFGPGTRLTVT.

CDR3 coding DNA: TGTGCCAGCAGTGAATTGGCATCCAGACAGGAGACCCAGTACTTC. It encodes CASSELASRQETQYF. The rearrangement links TRBV25-1 to TRBJ2-5, with D possibly being TRBD1 (5 bases). There are 15 residues in the CDR3. Germline V gene data show CDR1 as MGHDK and CDR2 as SYGVNS. V lost 1 base to trimming and J lost 5 bases, with 14 bases between them.